The text below deals with one TCR beta chain. These data belong to a study of blood T cell repertoires in COVID-19. Whole-study context: Whether acute or convalescent, the COVID-19 samples came from the United States, Italy and Spain. PBMCs, B-cell-depleted T cells, or T cells were the source of the cDNA or gDNA that made up the material.

Original analysis: Scientists estimated how many nucleated cells there were by amplifying reference gene primers. Clones were sequenced by immunoSEQ multiplex PCR, and TCRdb holds only the in-frame ones, with some missing. V, J and clone size reflect that table, while D and trimming were determined from the DNA. The sample has some 52,000 clones, roughly nine tenths seen once. This CDR3 has 12 residues. J was trimmed by 9 bases and V by 3 bases; bases with no gene match: 6. Germline V gene data show CDR1 as DFQATT and CDR2 as SNEGSKA (reference sequence). This clonotype originated in a human donor with active COVID-19. The donor label of this sample is uncertain. The chain is built from TRBV20-1 and TRBJ2-5, with 8 bases aligning to TRBD2. Sequenced input: peripheral blood. CDR3 bases: TGCAGTGCTAGTAGCGGGGTTGAGGCCCAGTACTTC. Translation: CSASSGVEAQYF.